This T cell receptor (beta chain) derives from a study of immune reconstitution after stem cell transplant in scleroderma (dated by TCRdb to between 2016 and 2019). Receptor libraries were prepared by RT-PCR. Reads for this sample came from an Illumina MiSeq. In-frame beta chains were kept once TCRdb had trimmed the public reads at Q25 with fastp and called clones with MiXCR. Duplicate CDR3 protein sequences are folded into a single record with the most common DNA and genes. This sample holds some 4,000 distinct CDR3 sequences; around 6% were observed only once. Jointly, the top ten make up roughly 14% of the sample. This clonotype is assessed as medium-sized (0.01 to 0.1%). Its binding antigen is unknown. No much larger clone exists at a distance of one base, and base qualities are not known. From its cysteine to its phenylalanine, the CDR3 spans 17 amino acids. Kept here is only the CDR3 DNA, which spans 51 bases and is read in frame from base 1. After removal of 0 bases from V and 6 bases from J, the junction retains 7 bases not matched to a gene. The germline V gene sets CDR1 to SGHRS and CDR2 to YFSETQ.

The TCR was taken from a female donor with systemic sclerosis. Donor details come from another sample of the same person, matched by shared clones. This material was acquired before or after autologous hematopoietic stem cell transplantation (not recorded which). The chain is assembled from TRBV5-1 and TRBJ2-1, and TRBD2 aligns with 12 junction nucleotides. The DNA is TGCGCCAGCAGCTTGGGGTCTAGCGGGGGGGCCCCCAATGAGCAGTTCTTC. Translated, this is CASSLGSSGGAPNEQFF. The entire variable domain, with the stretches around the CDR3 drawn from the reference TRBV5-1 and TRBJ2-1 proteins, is KAGVTQTPRYLIKTRGQQVTLSCSPISGHRSVSWYQQTPGQGLQFLFEYFSETQRNKGNFPGRFSGRQFSNSRSEMNVSTLELGDSALYLCASSLGSSGGAPNEQFFGPGTRLTVL.